This TCR beta chain was observed in a study of shared clonotypes between healthy human individuals. This table comes from immunoSEQ multiplex PCR, and its TCRdb copy is limited to in-frame clones, with some not included. The sample carries 2 million to 3 million clones, around 94% recorded once. The count of this clone is one. The sample carries other DNA sequences with the same CDR3. Germline lookup yields CDR1 SGHRS and CDR2 YFSETQ. The CDR3 runs to 15 residues. V lost 2 bases and J 0 bases, leaving 9 bases between the germline ends. This clonotype was sampled from a young man in good health. This chain uses TRBV5-1 with TRBJ1-3; D is perhaps TRBD1 (5 bases). Sequencing was performed on naive CD4+ T cells sorted from blood. Indicated subset: CD45RA+ positively selected. CDR3 sequence reads: CASSFTGDSGNTIYF. CDR3 in DNA: TGCGCCAGCAGCTTCACAGGAGACTCTGGAAACACCATATATTTT.